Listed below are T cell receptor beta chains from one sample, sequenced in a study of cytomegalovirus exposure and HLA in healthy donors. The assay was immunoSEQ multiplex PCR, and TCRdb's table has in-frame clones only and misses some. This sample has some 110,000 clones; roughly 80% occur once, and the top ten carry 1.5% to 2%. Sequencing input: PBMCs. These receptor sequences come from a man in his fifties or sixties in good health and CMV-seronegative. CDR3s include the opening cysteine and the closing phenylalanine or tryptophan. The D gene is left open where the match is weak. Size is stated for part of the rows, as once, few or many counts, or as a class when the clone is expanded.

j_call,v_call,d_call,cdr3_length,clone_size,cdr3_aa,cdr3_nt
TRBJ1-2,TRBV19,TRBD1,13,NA,CASSMQGEYGYTF,TGTGCCAGTAGTATGCAGGGGGAATATGGCTACACCTTC
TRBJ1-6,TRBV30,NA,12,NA,CAWSVGGSPLHF,TGTGCCTGGAGTGTCGGGGGTTCACCCCTCCACTTT
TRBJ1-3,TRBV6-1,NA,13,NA,CASGLLSGNTIYF,TGTGCCAGCGGACTTCTCTCTGGAAACACCATATATTTT
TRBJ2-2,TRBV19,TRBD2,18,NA,CASSIGLAGGRNTGELFF,TGTGCCAGTAGTATTGGCCTAGCGGGGGGGCGGAACACCGGGGAGCTGTTTTTT
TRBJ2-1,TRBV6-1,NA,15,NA,CASSESGVSYNEQFF,TGTGCCAGCAGTGAATCGGGGGTTTCCTACAATGAGCAGTTCTTC
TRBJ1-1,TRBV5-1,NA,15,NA,CASSLTGTTNTEAFF,TGCGCCAGCAGCTTAACCGGGACAACGAACACTGAAGCTTTCTTT
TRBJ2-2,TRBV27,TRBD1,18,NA,CASSLNFPGQVNTGELFF,TGTGCCAGCAGCTTAAATTTCCCGGGACAGGTTAACACCGGGGAGCTGTTTTTT
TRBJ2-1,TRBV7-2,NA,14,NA,CASSLQDTYNEQFF,TGTGCCAGCAGCTTACAGGATACCTACAATGAGCAGTTCTTC
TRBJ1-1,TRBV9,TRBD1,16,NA,CASSPRSTGGDTEAFF,TGTGCCAGCAGCCCAAGATCGACAGGGGGGGACACTGAAGCTTTCTTT
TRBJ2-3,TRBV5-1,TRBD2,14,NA,CASSSAGVTDTQYF,TGCGCCAGCAGCTCTGCGGGGGTCACAGATACGCAGTATTTT
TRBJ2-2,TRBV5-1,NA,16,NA,CASSLAGARNTGELFF,TGCGCCAGCAGCTTGGCAGGGGCGCGAAACACCGGGGAGCTGTTTTTT
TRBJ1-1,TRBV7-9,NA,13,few,CASSLDYGGLAFF,TGTGCCAGCAGCTTAGATTACGGGGGTCTGGCTTTCTTT
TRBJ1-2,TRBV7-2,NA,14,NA,CASSFTGLSYGYTF,TGTGCCAGCAGCTTTACAGGTTTGAGCTATGGCTACACCTTC
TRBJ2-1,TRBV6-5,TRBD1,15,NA,CASSKDRVQDNEQFF,TGTGCCAGCAGTAAGGACAGGGTCCAAGACAATGAGCAGTTCTTC
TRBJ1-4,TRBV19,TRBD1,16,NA,CASSTLPGQGVEKLFF,TGTGCCAGTAGTACCCTGCCGGGACAGGGGGTTGAAAAACTGTTTTTT
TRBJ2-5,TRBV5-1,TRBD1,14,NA,CASSGGRGRETQYF,TGCGCCAGCAGCGGAGGCAGGGGGCGCGAGACCCAGTACTTC
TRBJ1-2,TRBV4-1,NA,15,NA,CASRLTGRANYGYTF,TGCGCCAGCAGGCTTACGGGGAGGGCTAACTATGGCTACACCTTC